The source of this TCR beta chain is a study of cytomegalovirus exposure and HLA in healthy donors. PCR was performed using 60 Vbeta and 13 Jbeta primers. In the authors' workflow: Later, roughly 80 million unique TCR beta chains were counted in an analysis, and roughly 11 million of them were shared. Some clones are missing from TCRdb's copy, which holds only in-frame ones; the method was immunoSEQ multiplex PCR. That table furnishes V, J and clone size, whereas the DNA furnished D and trimming. Of tens of thousands of clones listed, just under 80% were seen once; the top ten hold around 8.9%. V lost 3 bases and J lost 2, with 14 bases in between. The germline CDR1 and CDR2 sequences are MGHRA and YSYEKL. The CDR3 has 17 amino acids. The table lists this clone with a count of one.

The rearrangement uses TRBV4-1 and TRBJ1-6; D is possibly TRBD1 (6 bases). The sequence was obtained from a woman in her forties in good health and CMV-seropositive. Sequenced input: PBMCs. CDR3 loop: CASSHTGTRPYNSPLHF. CDR3 nucleotides: TGCGCCAGCAGCCATACAGGGACGAGACCCTATAATTCACCCCTCCACTTT.